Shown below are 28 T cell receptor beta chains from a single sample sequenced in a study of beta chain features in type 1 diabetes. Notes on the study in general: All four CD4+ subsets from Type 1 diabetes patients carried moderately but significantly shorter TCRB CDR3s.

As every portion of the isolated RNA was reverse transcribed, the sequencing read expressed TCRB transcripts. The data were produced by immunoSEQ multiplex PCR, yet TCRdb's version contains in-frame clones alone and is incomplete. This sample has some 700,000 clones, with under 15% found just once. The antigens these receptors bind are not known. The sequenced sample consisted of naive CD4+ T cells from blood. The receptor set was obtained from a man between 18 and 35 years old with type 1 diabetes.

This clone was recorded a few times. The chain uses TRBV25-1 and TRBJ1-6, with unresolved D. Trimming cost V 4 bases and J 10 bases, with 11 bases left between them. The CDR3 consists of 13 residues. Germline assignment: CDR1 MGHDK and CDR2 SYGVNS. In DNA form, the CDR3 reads TGTGCCAGCAGTGCCCCCATTTCCTCACCCCTCCACTTT. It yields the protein CASSAPISSPLHF.

CDR3 coding DNA: TGTGCCAGTAGTATGGGACAGGTAAACTCCTACAATGAGCAGTTCTTC. It specifies CASSMGQVNSYNEQFF. The chain joins TRBV19 to TRBJ2-1; TRBD1 agrees at 8 bases. The CDR3 is made up of 16 amino acids. V lost 3 bases to trimming and J lost 0 bases; unmatched junction nucleotides: 4. Germline V gene lookup returns CDR1 LNHDA and CDR2 SQIVND (reference sequence).

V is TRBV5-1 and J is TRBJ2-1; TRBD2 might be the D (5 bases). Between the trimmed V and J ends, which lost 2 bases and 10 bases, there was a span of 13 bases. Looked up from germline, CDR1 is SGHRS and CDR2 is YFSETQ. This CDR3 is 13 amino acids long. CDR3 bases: TGCGCCAGCAGCTTCGGGGAACCCTACGAGCAGTTCTTC. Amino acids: CASSFGEPYEQFF.

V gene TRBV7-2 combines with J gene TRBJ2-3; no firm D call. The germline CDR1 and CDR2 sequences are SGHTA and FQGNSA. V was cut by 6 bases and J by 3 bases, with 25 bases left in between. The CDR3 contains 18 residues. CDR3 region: CASSRKGWALSSTDTQYF. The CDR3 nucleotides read TGTGCCAGCAGTCGGAAAGGATGGGCGCTAAGTTCTACAGATACGCAGTATTTT.

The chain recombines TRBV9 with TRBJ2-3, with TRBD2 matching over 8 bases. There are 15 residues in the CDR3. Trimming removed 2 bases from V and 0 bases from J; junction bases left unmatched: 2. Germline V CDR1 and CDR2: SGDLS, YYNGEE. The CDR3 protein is CASSVRGGSTDTQYF. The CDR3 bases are TGTGCCAGCAGCGTCCGGGGGGGAAGCACAGATACGCAGTATTTT.

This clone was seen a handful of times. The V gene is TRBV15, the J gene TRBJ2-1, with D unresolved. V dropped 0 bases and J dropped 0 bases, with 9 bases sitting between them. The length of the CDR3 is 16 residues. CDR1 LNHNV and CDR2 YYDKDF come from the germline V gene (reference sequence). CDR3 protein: CATSRDPASSYNEQFF. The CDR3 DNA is TGTGCCACCAGCAGAGACCCCGCTAGCTCCTACAATGAGCAGTTCTTC.

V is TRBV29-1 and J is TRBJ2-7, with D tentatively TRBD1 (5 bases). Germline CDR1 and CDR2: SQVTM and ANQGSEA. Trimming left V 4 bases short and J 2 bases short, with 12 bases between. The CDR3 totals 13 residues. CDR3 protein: CSVVSDTAYEQYF. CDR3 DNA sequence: TGCAGCGTTGTATCGGACACTGCCTACGAGCAGTACTTC.

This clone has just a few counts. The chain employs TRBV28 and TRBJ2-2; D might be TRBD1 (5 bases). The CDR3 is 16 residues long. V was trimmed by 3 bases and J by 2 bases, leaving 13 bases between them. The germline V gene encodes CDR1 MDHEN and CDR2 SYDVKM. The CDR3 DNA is TGTGCCAGCAGTTTGGCAGGGCAGGCAAACACCGGGGAGCTGTTTTTT. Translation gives CASSLAGQANTGELFF.

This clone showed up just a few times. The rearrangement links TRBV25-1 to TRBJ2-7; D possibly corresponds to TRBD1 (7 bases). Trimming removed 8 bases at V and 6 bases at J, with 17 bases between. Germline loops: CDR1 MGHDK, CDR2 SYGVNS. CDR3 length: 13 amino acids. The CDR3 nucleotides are TGTGCCAGCTCCAGGACAGGAGGGGCCGAGCAGTACTTC. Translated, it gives CASSRTGGAEQYF.

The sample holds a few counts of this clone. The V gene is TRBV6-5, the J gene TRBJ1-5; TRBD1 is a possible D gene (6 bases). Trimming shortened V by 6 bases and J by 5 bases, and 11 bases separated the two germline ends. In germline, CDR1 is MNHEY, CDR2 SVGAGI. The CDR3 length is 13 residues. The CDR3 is CASSPGGHQPQHF. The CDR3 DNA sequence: TGTGCCAGCAGCCCTGGGGGGCATCAGCCCCAGCATTTT.

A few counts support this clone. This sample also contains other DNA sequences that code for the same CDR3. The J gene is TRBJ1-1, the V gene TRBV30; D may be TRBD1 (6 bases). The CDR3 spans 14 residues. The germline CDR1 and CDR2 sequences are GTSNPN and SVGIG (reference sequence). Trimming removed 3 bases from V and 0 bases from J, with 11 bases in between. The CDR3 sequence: CAWSGRTVNTEAFF. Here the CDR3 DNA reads TGTGCCTGGAGCGGGAGGACAGTGAACACTGAAGCTTTCTTT.

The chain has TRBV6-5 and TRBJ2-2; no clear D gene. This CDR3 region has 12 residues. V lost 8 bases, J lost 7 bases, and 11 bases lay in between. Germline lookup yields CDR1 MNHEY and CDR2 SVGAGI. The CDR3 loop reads CASGLGVGELFF. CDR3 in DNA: TGTGCCAGCGGTCTGGGCGTCGGGGAGCTGTTTTTT.

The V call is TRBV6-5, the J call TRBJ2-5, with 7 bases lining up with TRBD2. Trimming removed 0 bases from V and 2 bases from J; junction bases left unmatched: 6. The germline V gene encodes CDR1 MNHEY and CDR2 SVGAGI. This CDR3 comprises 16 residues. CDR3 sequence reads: CASSYSVASGQETQYF. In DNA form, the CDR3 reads TGTGCCAGCAGTTACTCGGTTGCTAGCGGACAAGAGACCCAGTACTTC.

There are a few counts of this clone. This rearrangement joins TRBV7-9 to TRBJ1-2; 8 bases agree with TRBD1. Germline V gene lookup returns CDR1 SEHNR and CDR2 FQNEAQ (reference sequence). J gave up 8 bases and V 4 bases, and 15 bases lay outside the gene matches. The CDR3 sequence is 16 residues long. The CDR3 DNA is TGTGCCAGCAGCTCCCCGGGACAGGATCGGACGCGAGGCTACACCTTC. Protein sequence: CASSSPGQDRTRGYTF.

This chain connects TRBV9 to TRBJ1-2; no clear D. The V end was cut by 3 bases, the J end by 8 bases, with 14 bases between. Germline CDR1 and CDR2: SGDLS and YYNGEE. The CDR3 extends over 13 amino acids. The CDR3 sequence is CASSDSGFSGYTF. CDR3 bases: TGTGCCAGCAGCGATAGTGGGTTTTCAGGCTACACCTTC.

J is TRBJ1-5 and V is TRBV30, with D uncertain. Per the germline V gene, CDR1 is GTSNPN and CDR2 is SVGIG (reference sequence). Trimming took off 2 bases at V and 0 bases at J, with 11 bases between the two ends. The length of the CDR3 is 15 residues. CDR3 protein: CAWSSNTNSNQPQHF. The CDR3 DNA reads TGTGCCTGGAGTTCCAACACGAATAGCAATCAGCCCCAGCATTTT.

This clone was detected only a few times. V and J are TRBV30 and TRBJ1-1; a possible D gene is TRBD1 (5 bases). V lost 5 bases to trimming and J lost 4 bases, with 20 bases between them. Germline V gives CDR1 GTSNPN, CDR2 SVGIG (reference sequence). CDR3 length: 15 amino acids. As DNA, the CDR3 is TGTGCCTGGCAGTACGGATCGGGACTTTCCACTGAAGCTTTCTTT. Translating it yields CAWQYGSGLSTEAFF.

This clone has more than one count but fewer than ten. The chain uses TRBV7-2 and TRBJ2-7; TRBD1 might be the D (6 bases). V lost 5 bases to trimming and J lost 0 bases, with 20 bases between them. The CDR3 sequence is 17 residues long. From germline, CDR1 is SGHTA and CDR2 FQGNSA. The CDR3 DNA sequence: TGTGCCAGCAGCCATCCTTTTGGGCAGGGGAGCTCCTACGAGCAGTACTTC. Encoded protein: CASSHPFGQGSSYEQYF.

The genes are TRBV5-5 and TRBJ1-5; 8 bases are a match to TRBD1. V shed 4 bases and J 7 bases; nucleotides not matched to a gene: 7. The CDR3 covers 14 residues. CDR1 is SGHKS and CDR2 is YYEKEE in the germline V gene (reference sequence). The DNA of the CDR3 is TGTGCCAGCAGCCTCTGGACAGGGTCACAGCCCCAGCATTTT. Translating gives CASSLWTGSQPQHF.

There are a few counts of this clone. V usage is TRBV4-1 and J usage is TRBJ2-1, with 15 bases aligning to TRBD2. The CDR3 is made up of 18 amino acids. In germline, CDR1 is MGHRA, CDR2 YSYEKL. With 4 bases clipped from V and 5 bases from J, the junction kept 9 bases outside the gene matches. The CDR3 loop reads CASSPGLAGGERNNEQFF. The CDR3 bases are TGCGCCAGCAGCCCCGGACTAGCGGGGGGGGAACGAAACAATGAGCAGTTCTTC.

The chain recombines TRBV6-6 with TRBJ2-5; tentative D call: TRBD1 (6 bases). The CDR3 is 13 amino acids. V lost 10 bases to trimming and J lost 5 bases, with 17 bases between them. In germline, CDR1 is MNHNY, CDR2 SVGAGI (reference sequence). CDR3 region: CATGVQGGETQYF. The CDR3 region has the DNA TGTGCCACCGGGGTACAGGGTGGGGAGACCCAGTACTTC.

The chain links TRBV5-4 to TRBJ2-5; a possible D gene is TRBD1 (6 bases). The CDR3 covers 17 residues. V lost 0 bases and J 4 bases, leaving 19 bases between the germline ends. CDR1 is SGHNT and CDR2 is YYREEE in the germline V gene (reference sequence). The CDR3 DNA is TGTGCCAGCAGCTTGGGTTCGGCTACAGGGTTAGGAGAGACCCAGTACTTC. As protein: CASSLGSATGLGETQYF.

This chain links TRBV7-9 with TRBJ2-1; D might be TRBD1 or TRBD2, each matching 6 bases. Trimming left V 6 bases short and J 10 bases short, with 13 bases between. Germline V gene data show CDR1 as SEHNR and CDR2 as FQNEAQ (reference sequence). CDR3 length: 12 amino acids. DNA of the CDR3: TGTGCCAGCAGTCACCCCGGGGGCGAGCAGTTCTTC. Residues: CASSHPGGEQFF.

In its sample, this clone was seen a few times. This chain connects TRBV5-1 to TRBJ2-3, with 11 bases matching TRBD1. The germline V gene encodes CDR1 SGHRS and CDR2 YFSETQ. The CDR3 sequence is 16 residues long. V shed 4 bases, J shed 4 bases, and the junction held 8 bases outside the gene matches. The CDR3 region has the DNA TGCGCCAGCAGCCGAAGCGGGACAGGGGGATCAGATACGCAGTATTTT. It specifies CASSRSGTGGSDTQYF.

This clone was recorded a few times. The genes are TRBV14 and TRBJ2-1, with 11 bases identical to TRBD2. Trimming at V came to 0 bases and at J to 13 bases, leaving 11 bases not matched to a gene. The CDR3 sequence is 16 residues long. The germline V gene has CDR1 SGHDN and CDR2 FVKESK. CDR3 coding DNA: TGTGCCAGCAGCCAAGAGCGGGAGCTAGCGGGGGGAAGACAGTTCTTC. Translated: CASSQERELAGGRQFF.

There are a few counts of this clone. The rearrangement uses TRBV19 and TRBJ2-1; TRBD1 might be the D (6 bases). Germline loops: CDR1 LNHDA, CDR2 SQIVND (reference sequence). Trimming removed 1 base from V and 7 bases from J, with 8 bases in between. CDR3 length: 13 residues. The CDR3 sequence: CASSIAGTNEQFF. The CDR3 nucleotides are TGTGCCAGTAGTATAGCAGGGACAAATGAGCAGTTCTTC.

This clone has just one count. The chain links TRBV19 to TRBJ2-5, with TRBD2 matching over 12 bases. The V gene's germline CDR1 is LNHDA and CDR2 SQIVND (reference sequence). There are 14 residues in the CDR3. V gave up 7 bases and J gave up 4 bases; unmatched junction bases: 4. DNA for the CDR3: TGTGCCAGTAAGACTAGCGGGGGAGGAGAGACCCAGTACTTC. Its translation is CASKTSGGGETQYF. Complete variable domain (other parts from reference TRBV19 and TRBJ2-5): DGGITQSPKYLFRKEGQNVTLSCEQNLNHDAMYWYRQDPGQGLRLIYYSQIVNDFQKGDIAEGYSVSREKKESFPLTVTSAQKNPTAFYLCASKTSGGGETQYFGPGTRLLVL.

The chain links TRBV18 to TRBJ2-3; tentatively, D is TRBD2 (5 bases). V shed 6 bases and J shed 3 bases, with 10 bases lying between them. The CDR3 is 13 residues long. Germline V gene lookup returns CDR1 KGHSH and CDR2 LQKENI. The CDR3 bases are TGTGCCAGCTCCCTGACGGGGACAGATACGCAGTATTTT. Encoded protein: CASSLTGTDTQYF.